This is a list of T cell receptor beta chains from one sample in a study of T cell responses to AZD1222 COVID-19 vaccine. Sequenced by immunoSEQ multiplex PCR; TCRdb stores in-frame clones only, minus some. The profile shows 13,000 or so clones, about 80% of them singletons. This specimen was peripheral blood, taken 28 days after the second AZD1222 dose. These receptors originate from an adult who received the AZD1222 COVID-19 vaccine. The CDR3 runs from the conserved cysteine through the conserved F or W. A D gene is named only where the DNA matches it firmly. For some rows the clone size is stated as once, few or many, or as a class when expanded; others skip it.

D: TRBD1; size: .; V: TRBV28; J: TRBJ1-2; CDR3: CASSWDRAYGYTF; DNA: TGTGCCAGCAGCTGGGACAGAGCCTATGGCTACACCTTC
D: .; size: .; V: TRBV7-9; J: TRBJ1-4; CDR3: CASSLGHGDEKLFF; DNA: TGTGCCAGCAGCTTAGGGCATGGTGACGAAAAACTGTTTTTT
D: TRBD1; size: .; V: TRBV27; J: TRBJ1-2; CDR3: CASSLWAGGNGYTF; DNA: TGTGCCAGCAGTTTATGGGCAGGGGGCAATGGCTACACCTTC
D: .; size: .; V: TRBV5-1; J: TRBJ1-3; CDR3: CASSSDSADTIYF; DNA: TGCGCCAGCAGCTCCGACAGTGCGGACACCATATATTTT
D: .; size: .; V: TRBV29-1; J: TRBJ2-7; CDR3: CSANSLSDEQYF; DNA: TGCAGCGCCAATTCCCTGTCCGACGAGCAGTACTTC
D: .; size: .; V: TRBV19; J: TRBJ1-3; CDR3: CASQISGNTIYF; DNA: TGTGCCAGTCAGATCTCTGGAAACACCATATATTTT
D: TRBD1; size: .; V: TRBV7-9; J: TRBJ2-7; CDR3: CASSSFGDRGYEQYF; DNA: TGTGCCAGCAGCTCCTTCGGAGACAGGGGTTACGAGCAGTACTTC
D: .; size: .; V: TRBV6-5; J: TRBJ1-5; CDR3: CASRRTEDQPQHF; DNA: TGTGCCAGCAGGAGGACGGAAGATCAGCCCCAGCATTTT
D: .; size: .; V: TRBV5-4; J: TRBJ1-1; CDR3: CASRTSIAMNTEAFF; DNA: TGTGCCAGTCGTACTAGTATAGCCATGAACACTGAAGCTTTCTTT
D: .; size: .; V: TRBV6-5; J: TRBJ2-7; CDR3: CASSYSGARHSYEQYF; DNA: TGTGCCAGCAGTTACTCGGGGGCGCGACATTCCTACGAGCAGTACTTC
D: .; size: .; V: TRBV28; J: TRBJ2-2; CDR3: CASSSPQSPGELFF; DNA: TGTGCCAGCAGTTCGCCACAGAGCCCCGGGGAGCTGTTTTTT
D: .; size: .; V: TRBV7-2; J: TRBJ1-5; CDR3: CASSRDSNQPQHF; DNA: TGTGCCAGCAGCCGAGATAGCAATCAGCCCCAGCATTTT
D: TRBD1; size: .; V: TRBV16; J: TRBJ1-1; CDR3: CANVRGGLGTEAFF; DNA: TGTGCCAACGTTCGAGGGGGCCTCGGCACTGAAGCTTTCTTT
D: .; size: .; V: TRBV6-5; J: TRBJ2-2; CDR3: CASRQGLRLFF; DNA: TGTGCCAGCAGACAGGGTTTGAGGCTGTTTTTT
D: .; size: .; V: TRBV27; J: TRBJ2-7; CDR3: CASRTYFGEQYF; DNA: TGTGCCAGCAGAACCTATTTCGGGGAGCAGTACTTC
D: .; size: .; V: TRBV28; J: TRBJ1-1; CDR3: CASSSLSTGRREAFF; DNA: TGTGCCAGCAGTTCACTCTCAACGGGCAGGAGGGAAGCTTTCTTT
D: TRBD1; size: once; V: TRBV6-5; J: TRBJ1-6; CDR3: CASRRDSGQVPLHF; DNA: TGTGCCAGCAGGCGGGACAGCGGGCAAGTGCCCCTCCACTTT
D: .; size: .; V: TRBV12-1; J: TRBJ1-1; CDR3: CASSIGQGAPNTEAFF; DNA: TGTGCCAGCAGCATAGGACAGGGGGCGCCGAACACTGAAGCTTTCTTT
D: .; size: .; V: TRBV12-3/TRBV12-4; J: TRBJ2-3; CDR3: CASSSVAVDTQYF; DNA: TGTGCCAGCAGTTCCGTCGCGGTAGATACGCAGTATTTT
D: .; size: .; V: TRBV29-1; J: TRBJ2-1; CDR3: CSVRGRGTADEQFF; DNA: TGCAGCGTCCGGGGTCGGGGGACAGCCGATGAGCAGTTCTTC
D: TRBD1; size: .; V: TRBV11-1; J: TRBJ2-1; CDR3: CASSQGQGISNEQFF; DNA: TGTGCCAGCAGCCAAGGACAGGGGATTAGCAATGAGCAGTTCTTC
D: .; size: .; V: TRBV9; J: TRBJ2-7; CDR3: CASSVGGATYEQYF; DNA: TGTGCCAGCAGCGTAGGGGGGGCCACCTACGAGCAGTACTTC
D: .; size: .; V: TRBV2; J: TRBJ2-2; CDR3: CASSPREELFF; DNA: TGTGCCAGCAGTCCACGCGAGGAGCTGTTTTTT
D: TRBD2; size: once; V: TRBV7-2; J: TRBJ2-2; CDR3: CASSSPVAAGRVGELFF; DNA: TGTGCCAGCAGCTCCCCGGTTGCAGCGGGACGGGTCGGGGAGCTGTTTTTT
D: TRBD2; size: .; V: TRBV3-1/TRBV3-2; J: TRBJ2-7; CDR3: CASTSREGNEQYF; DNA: TGTGCCAGCACTTCGCGGGAGGGAAACGAGCAGTACTTC
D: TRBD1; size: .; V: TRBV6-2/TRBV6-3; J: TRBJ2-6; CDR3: CASSRDSYSYYSGANVLTF; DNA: TGTGCCAGCAGTAGGGACAGCTATTCCTATTACTCTGGGGCCAACGTCCTGACTTTC
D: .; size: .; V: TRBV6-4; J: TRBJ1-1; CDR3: CASSGNTEAFF; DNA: TGTGCCAGCAGTGGAAACACTGAAGCTTTCTTT
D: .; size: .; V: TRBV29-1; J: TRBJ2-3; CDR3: CSVEDRVGRATQYF; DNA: TGCAGCGTTGAAGATCGAGTAGGTCGGGCCACGCAGTATTTT
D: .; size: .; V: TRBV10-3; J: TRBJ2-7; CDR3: CAIKAAALDEQYF; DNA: TGTGCCATCAAGGCAGCAGCTCTGGACGAGCAGTACTTC
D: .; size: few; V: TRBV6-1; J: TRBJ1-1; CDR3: CASSDTGFYTEAFF; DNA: TGTGCCAGCAGTGACACAGGGTTTTACACTGAAGCTTTCTTT
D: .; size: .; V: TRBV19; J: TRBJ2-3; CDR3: CASSFAQGIADTQYF; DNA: TGTGCCAGTAGCTTCGCTCAAGGAATCGCAGATACGCAGTATTTT
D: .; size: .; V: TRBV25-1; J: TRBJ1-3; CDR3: CASSEAGGNTIYF; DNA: TGTGCCAGCAGTGAGGCAGGAGGAAACACCATATATTTT
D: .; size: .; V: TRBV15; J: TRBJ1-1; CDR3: CATSLDSEAFF; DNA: TGTGCCACCTCCCTAGACAGCGAGGCTTTCTTT
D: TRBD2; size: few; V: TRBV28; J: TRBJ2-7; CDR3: CASRGLAGFLYEQYF; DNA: TGTGCCAGCAGGGGACTAGCAGGGTTCCTCTACGAGCAGTACTTC
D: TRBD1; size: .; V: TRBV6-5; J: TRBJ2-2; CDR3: CATFPGQGVTGELFF; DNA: TGTGCCACCTTCCCGGGACAGGGGGTGACCGGGGAGCTGTTTTTT
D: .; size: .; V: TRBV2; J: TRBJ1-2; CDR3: CASSQDSNYGYTF; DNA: TGTGCCAGCAGTCAGGACAGCAACTATGGCTACACCTTC
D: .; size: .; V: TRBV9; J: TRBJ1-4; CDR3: CASSLDRSNEKLFF; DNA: TGTGCCAGCAGCCTAGACAGAAGTAATGAAAAACTGTTTTTT
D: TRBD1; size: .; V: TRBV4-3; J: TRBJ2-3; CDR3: CASSQYLTGRDTDTQYF; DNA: TGCGCCAGCAGCCAATATCTGACAGGGAGAGACACAGATACGCAGTATTTT
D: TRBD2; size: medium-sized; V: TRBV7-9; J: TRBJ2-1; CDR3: CASSAPSGGNEQFF; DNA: TGTGCCAGCAGCGCACCTAGCGGGGGCAATGAGCAGTTCTTC
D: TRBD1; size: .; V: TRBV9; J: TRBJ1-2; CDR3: CASSAEGDRGPFFYGYTF; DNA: TGTGCCAGCAGCGCAGAGGGGGACAGGGGACCTTTTTTCTATGGCTACACCTTC
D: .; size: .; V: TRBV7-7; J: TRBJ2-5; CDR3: CASSLGNGLGETQYF; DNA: TGTGCCAGCAGCTTAGGCAATGGATTAGGGGAGACCCAGTACTTC
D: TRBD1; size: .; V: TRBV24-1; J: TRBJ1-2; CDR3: CATSDGTGEGYTF; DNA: TGTGCCACCAGTGACGGGACAGGGGAAGGCTACACCTTC
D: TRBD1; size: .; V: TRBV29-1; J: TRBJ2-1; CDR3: CSVGEGAVNEQFF; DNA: TGCAGCGTTGGAGAGGGGGCGGTGAATGAGCAGTTCTTC
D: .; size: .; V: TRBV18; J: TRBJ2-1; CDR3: CASSPSESSYNEQFF; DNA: TGTGCCAGCTCACCATCAGAGTCCTCCTACAATGAGCAGTTCTTC
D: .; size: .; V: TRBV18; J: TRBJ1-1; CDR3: CASSPFTTVNTEAFF; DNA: TGTGCCAGCTCACCATTCACTACAGTGAACACTGAAGCTTTCTTT
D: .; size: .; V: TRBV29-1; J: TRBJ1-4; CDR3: CSVDLGITNEKLFF; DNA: TGCAGCGTTGATTTGGGAATAACTAATGAAAAACTGTTTTTT
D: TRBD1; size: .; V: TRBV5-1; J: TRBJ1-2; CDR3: CASSPTGGLYGYTF; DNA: TGCGCCAGCAGCCCTACAGGGGGCCTCTATGGCTACACCTTC
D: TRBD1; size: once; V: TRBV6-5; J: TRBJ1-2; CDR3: CASSYSGDRGDGYTF; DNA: TGTGCCAGCAGTTACTCGGGGGACAGGGGAGATGGCTACACCTTC
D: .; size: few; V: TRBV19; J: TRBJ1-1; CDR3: CASSMGGPEAFF; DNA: TGTGCCAGTAGTATGGGGGGACCCGAAGCTTTCTTT
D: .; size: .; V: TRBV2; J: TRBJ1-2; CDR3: CASSEGNSYGYTF; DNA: TGTGCCAGCAGTGAGGGTAACAGTTATGGCTACACCTTC
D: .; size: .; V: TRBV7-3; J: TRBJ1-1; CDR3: CASSLGANTEAFF; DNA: TGTGCCAGCAGCTTAGGGGCGAACACTGAAGCTTTCTTT
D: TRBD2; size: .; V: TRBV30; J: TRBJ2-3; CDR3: CAWSATSGGLTDTQYF; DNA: TGTGCCTGGAGTGCGACTAGCGGGGGCCTCACAGATACGCAGTATTTT
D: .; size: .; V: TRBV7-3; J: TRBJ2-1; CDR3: CASSFGGGGLYNEQFF; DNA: TGTGCCAGCAGCTTCGGTGGCGGGGGCCTCTACAATGAGCAGTTCTTC
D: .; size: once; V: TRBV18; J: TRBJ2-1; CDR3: CASSPPLSNEQFF; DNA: TGTGCCAGCTCACCACCGTTAAGCAATGAGCAGTTCTTC
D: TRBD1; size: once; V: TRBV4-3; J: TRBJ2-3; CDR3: CASSQDWTGAGDTQYF; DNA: TGCGCCAGCAGCCAAGATTGGACAGGGGCGGGAGATACGCAGTATTTT